This TCR beta chain was profiled in a study of CD8 T cells in ankylosing spondylitis. Findings and limits, study-wide: Disease-linked clones displayed a CD8+ phenotype and appeared relatively rarely in peripheral blood. Seemingly characteristic of ankylosing spondylitis blood was a TCR beta motif consisting of several highly homologous variants. Matched synovial fluid from ankylosing spondylitis patients was reported to be enriched for disease-linked clones.

The sample holds many counts of this clonotype. As yet, its antigen is unknown. Using quantitative 5'-RACE with molecular barcodes, the authors made TCR beta libraries. TCRdb reprocessed the 5' RACE reads with MiXCR, giving one entry per CDR3 protein. The sample lists over 60,000 distinct CDR3 sequences; roughly 5.3% were seen once. Losses at the gene ends were 5 bases for V and 4 bases for J; bases not matched to a gene: 6. Germline CDR1 reads SGHNT; CDR2 reads YYREEE (reference sequence). This CDR3 has 14 residues. Sequenced: blood, either unsorted or a sorted T cell fraction (not recorded which). The sequence came from a male donor with ankylosing spondylitis or in good health (not recorded which). The V gene is TRBV5-4, the J gene TRBJ2-3; TRBD1 aligns across 8 bases. This CDR3 is CASRTDRGPDTQYF. The CDR3, as DNA: TGTGCCAGCAGAACAGACAGGGGCCCAGATACGCAGTATTTT.